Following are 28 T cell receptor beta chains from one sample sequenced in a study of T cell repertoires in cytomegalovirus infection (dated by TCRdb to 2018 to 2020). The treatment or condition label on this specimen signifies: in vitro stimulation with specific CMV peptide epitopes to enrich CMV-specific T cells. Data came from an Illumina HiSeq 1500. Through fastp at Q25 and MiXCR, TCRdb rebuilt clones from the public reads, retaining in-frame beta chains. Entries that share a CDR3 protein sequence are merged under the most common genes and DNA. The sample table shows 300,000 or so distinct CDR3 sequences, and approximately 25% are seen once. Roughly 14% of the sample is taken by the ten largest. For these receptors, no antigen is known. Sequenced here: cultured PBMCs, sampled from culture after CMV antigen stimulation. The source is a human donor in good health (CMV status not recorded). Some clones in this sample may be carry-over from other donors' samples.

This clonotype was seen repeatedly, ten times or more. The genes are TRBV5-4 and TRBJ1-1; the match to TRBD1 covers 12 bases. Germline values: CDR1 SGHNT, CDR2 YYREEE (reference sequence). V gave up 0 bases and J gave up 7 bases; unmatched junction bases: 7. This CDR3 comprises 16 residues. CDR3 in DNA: TGTGCCAGCAGCTTGGGTGGGACAGGGGGCTTCGGTGAAGCTTTCTTT. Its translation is CASSLGGTGGFGEAFF.

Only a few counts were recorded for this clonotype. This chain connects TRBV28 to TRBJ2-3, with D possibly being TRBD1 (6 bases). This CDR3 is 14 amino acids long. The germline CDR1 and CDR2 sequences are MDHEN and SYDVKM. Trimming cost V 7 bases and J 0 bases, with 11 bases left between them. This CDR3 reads CASTWGTSTDTQYF. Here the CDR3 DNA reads TGTGCCAGCACTTGGGGGACAAGCACAGATACGCAGTATTTT.

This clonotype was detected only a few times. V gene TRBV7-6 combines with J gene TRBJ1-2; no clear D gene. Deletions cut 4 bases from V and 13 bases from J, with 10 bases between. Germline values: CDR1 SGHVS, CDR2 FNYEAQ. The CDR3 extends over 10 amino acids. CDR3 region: CASSWEASTF. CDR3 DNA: TGTGCCAGCAGCTGGGAGGCCTCCACCTTC.

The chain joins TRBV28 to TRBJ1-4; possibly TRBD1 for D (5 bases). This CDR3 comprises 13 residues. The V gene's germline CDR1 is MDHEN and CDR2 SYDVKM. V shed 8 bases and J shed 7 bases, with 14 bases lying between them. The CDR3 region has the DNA TGTGCCAGCTACGTAGGGGAAGGTGAAAAACTGTTTTTT. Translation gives CASYVGEGEKLFF.

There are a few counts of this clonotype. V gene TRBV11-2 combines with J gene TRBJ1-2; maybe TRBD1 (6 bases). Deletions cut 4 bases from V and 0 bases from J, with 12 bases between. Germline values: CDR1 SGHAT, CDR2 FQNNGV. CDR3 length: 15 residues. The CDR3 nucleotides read TGTGCCAGCAGCTCCGGACAGCCCTCTAACTATGGCTACACCTTC. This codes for CASSSGQPSNYGYTF.

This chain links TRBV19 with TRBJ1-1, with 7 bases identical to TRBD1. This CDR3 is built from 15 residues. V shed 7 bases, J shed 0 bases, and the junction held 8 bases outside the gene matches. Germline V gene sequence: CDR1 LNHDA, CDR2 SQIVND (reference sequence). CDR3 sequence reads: CASTGWTGMNTEAFF. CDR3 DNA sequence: TGTGCCAGTACCGGGTGGACAGGCATGAACACTGAAGCTTTCTTT.

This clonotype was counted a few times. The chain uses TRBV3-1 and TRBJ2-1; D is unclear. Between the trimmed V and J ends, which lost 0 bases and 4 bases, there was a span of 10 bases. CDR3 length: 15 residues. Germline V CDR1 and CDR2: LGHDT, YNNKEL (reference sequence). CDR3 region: CASSQETSGYNEQFF. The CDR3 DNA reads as TGTGCCAGCAGCCAAGAGACCTCCGGGTACAATGAGCAGTTCTTC.

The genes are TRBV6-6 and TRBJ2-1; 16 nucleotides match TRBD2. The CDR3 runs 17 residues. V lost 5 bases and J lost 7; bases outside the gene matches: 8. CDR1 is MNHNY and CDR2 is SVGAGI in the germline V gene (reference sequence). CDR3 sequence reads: CASSHGTSGRARNEQFF. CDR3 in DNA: TGTGCCAGCAGTCACGGGACTAGCGGGAGGGCCCGAAATGAGCAGTTCTTC.

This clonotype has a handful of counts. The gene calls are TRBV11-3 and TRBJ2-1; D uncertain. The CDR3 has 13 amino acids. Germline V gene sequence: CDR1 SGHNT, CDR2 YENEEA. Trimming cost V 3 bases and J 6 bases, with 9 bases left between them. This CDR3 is CASSFVPGNEQFF. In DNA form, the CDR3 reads TGTGCCAGCAGCTTTGTCCCAGGCAATGAGCAGTTCTTC.

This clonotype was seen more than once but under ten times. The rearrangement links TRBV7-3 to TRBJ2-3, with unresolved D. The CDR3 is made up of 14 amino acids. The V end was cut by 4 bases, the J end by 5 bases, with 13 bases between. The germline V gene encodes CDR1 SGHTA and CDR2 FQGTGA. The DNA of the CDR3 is TGTGCCAGCAGCTCCCCAGTCAGGATAGATACGCAGTATTTT. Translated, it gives CASSSPVRIDTQYF.

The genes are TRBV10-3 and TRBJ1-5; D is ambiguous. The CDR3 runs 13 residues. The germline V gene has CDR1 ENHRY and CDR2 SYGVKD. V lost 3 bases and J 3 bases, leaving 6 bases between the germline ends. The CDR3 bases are TGTGCCATCAGTGAACGGGTCAATCAGCCCCAGCATTTT. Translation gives CAISERVNQPQHF.

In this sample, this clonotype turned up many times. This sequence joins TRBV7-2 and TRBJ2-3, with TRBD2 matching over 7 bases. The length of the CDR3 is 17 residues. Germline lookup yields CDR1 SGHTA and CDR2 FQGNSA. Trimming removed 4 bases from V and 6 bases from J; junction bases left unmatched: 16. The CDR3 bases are TGTGCCAGCAGCTGGGGGGTGGCGGGAGTTGGAATGGATACGCAGTATTTT. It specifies CASSWGVAGVGMDTQYF.

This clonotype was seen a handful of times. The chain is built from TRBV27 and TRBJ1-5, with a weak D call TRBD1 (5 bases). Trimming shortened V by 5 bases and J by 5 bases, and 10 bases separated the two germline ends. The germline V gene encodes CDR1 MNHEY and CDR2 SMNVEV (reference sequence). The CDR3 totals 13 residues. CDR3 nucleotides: TGTGCCAGCAGTCCGGAGGGGTATCAGCCCCAGCATTTT. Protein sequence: CASSPEGYQPQHF.

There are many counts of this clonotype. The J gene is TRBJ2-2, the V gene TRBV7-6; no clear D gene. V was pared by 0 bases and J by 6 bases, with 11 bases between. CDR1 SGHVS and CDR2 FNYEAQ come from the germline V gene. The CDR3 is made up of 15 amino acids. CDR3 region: CASSLAIASPGELFF. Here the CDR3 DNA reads TGTGCCAGCAGCTTAGCGATCGCTAGTCCCGGGGAGCTGTTTTTT.

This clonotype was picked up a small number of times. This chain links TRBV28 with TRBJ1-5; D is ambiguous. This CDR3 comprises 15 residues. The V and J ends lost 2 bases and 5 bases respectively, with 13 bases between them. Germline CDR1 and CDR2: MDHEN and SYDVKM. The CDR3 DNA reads TGTGCCAGCAGTTTACCTTTGGACGCCTATCAGCCCCAGCATTTT. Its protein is CASSLPLDAYQPQHF.

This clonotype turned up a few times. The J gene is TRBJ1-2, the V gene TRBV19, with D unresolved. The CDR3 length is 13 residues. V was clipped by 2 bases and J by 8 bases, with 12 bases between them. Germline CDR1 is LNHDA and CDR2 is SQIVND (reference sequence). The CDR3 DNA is TGTGCCAGTAGTATAATGGACGTCAGAGGCTACACCTTC. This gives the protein CASSIMDVRGYTF.

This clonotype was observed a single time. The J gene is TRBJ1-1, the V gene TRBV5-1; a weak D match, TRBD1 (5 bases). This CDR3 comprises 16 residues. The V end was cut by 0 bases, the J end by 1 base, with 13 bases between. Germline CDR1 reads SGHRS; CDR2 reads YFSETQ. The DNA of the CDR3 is TGCGCCAGCAGCTTGGATGCAGGCGGGGGGAACACTGAAGCTTTCTTT. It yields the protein CASSLDAGGGNTEAFF.

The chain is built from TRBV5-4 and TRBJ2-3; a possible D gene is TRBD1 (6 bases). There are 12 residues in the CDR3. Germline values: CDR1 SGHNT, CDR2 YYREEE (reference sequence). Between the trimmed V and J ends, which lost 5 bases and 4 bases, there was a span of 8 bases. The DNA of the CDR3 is TGTGCCAGCAGTACAGGGCCAGATACGCAGTATTTT. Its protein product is CASSTGPDTQYF.

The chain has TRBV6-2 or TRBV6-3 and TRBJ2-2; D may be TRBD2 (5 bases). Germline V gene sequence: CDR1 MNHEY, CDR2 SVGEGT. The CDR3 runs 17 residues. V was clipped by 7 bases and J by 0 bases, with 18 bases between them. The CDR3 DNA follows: TGTGCCAGCACCCCTCTGGAGGCGGCGGCGAACACCGGGGAGCTGTTTTTT. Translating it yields CASTPLEAAANTGELFF.

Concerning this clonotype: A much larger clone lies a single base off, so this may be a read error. The CDR3: CASSLDPGQGNTLYF. The CDR3 coding sequence is TGTGCCAGCAGCTTGGACCCGGGACAGGGAAACACCCTATATTTT. This chain joins TRBV7-2 and TRBJ1-3; 9 bases map to TRBD1. In germline, CDR1 is SGHTA, CDR2 FQGNSA. CDR3 length equals 15 residues.

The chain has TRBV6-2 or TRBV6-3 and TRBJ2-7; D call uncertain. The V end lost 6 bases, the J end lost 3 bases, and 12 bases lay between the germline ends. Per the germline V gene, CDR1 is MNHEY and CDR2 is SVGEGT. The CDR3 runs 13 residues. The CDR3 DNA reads TGTGCCAGCAGCGAGGTAGCCCTCTACGAGCAGTACGTC. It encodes CASSEVALYEQYV.

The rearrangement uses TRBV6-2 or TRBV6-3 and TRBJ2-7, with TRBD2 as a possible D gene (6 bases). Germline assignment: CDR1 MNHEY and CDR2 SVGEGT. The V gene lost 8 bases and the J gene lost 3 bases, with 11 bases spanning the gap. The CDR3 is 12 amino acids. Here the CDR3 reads CASWGGNYEQYF. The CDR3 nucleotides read TGTGCCAGCTGGGGCGGGAACTACGAGCAGTACTTC.

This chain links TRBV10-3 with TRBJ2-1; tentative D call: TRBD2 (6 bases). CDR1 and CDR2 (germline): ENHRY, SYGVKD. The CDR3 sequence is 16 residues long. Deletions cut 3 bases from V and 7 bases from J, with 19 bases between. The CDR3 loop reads CAISDISTGEVNEQFF. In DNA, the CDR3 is TGTGCCATCAGTGATATCTCGACGGGAGAGGTAAATGAGCAGTTCTTC.

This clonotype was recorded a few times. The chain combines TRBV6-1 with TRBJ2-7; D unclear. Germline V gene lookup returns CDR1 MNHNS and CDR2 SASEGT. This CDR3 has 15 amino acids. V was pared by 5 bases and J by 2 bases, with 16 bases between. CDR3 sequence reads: CASSQSPAPPYEQYV. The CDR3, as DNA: TGTGCCAGCAGTCAGAGTCCCGCTCCGCCCTACGAGCAGTACGTC.

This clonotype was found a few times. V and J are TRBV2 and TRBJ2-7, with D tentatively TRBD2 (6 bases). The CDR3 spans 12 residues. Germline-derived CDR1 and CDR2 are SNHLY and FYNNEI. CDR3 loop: CASSEGGAEQYV. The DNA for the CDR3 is TGTGCCAGCAGCGAAGGAGGGGCCGAGCAGTACGTC.

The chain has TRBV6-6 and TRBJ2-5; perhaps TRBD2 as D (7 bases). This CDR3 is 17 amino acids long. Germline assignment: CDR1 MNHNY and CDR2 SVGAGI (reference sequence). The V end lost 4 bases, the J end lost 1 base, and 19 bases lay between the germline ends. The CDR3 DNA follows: TGTGCCAGCAGTTTACGAGGGGGGGCCGCGTCCCAAGAGACCCAGTACTTC. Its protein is CASSLRGGAASQETQYF.

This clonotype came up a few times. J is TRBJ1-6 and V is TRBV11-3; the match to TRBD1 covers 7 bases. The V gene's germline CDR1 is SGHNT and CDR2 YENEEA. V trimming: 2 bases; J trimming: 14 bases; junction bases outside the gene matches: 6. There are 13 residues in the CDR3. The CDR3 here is CASSLRSTGTLHF. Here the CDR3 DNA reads TGTGCCAGCAGCTTACGATCGACAGGGACCCTCCACTTT.

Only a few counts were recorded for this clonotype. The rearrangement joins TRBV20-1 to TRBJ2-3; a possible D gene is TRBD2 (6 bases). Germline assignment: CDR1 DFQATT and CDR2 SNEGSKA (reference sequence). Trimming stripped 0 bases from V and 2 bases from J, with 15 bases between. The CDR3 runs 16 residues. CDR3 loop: CSARDWPGVNTDTQYF. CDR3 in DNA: TGCAGTGCTAGAGATTGGCCGGGAGTGAACACAGATACGCAGTATTTT.